This TCR beta chain was recorded in a study of cytomegalovirus exposure and HLA in healthy donors. Use of 60 Vbeta and 13 Jbeta primers characterized the PCR. Assay: immunoSEQ multiplex PCR; the TCRdb copy retains only in-frame clones and omits some. Of approximately 170,000 clones listed, around four fifths were seen once; the top ten hold 1% to 1.5%. V shed 3 bases and J 1 base; nucleotides not matched to a gene: 2. Germline lookup yields CDR1 SGDLS and CDR2 YYNGEE. The CDR3 length is 15 residues. The origin of this receptor is a boy aged 2 to 10 in good health and CMV-seronegative. The chain is built from TRBV9 and TRBJ2-3; 10 positions agree with TRBD2. Sequencing used PBMCs. CDR3 in DNA: TGTGCCAGCAGCGGCCTAGCGGGGGGCACAGATACGCAGTATTTT. Its translation is CASSGLAGGTDTQYF.